Below are 31 T cell receptor beta chains sequenced from a single sample in a study of CD8 T cells in ankylosing spondylitis. Their recognized antigens are unknown. Study-level findings and limits: Ankylosing spondylitis blood appeared to be characterized by a TCR beta motif of roughly eight highly homologous variants.

TCRdb called the 5' RACE reads again in MiXCR, with one record for every CDR3 protein. The sample contains fewer than 550,000 distinct CDR3 sequences, about 5.7% of which appear only once. The sequenced sample was blood, either unsorted or a sorted T cell fraction (not recorded which). These receptors originate from a male donor with ankylosing spondylitis.

This clonotype came up many times. DNA for the CDR3: TGCAGCGTTGAGCGGCTGATGAACACTGAAGCTTTCTTT. Translation gives CSVERLMNTEAFF. J is TRBJ1-1 and V is TRBV29-1; D call uncertain. CDR3 length: 13 amino acids. Trimming took 3 bases from V and 0 from J, leaving 8 bases between them. Germline lookup yields CDR1 SQVTM and CDR2 ANQGSEA. Drawing the rest from reference TRBV29-1 and TRBJ1-1, the complete variable domain is SAVISQKPSRDICQRGTSLTIQCQVDSQVTMMFWYRQQPGQSLTLIATANQGSEATYESGFVIDKFPISRPNLTFSTLTVSNMSPEDSSIYLCSVERLMNTEAFFGQGTRLTVV.

This clonotype was recorded many times. The CDR3 sequence: CASSLQAGGPPEQYF. Here the CDR3 DNA reads TGTGCCAGCAGCTTACAGGCGGGGGGGCCGCCCGAGCAGTACTTC. The chain uses TRBV7-2 and TRBJ2-7; 9 nucleotides match TRBD2. V shed 2 bases, J shed 6 bases, and the junction held 8 bases outside the gene matches. The length of the CDR3 is 15 residues. The germline gives CDR1 SGHTA, CDR2 FQGNSA. Full variable domain (missing parts from reference TRBV7-2 and TRBJ2-7): GAGVSQSPSNKVTEKGKDVELRCDPISGHTALYWYRQSLGQGLEFLIYFQGNSAPDKSGLPSDRFSAERTGGSVSTLTIQRTQQEDSAVYLCASSLQAGGPPEQYFGPGTRLTVT.

Many counts were recorded for this clonotype. The chain has TRBV13 and TRBJ2-1; 11 bases fit TRBD2. The V segment lost 4 bases and the J segment 5 bases; nucleotides outside the gene matches: 4. Looked up from germline, CDR1 is PRHDT and CDR2 is FYEKMQ (reference sequence). This CDR3 spans 15 amino acids. The DNA of the CDR3 is TGTGCCAGCAGCTCCCTACTAGCGGGAGACAATGAGCAGTTCTTC. This translates into CASSSLLAGDNEQFF.

This clonotype has ten or more counts. J is TRBJ1-5 and V is TRBV4-3; no clear D gene. CDR1 and CDR2 from the germline V gene are LGHNA and YSLEER. CDR3 length: 13 amino acids. V was pared by 5 bases and J by 3 bases, with 8 bases between. The CDR3 DNA reads as TGCGCCAGCAGCGTAAACACCAATCAGCCCCAGCATTTT. Amino acids: CASSVNTNQPQHF.

This clonotype came up many times. The J gene is TRBJ1-2, the V gene TRBV5-1; no clear D gene. CDR1 SGHRS and CDR2 YFSETQ come from the germline V gene. This CDR3 is built from 12 residues. With 3 bases removed from V and 8 bases from J, the gap between germline ends came to 11 bases. The CDR3 nucleotides are TGCGCCAGCAGCTACGACATGGAAGGCTACACCTTC. Translation: CASSYDMEGYTF.

The sample holds many counts of this clonotype. The chain employs TRBV2 and TRBJ1-5, with D possibly being TRBD1 (5 bases). Trimming cost V 5 bases and J 9 bases, with 20 bases left between them. The CDR3 totals 15 residues. The germline V gene encodes CDR1 SNHLY and CDR2 FYNNEI. In nucleotides, the CDR3 is TGTGCCAGCAGTTCGGAGGGGCCCCGGTTATCGCCCCAGCATTTT. Protein: CASSSEGPRLSPQHF.

There are a few counts of this clonotype. The chain combines TRBV28 with TRBJ2-7; 7 bases match TRBD1. The CDR3 spans 13 residues. In germline, CDR1 is MDHEN, CDR2 SYDVKM. V was clipped by 2 bases and J by 9 bases; unmatched bases: 7. In DNA, the CDR3 is TGTGCCAGCAGTTTACTCAATCGACAGGGGCAGTACTTC. It yields the protein CASSLLNRQGQYF.

Comment on this clonotype: This may be a read error: a much more frequent sequence differs by one nucleotide. This chain uses TRBV6-2 or TRBV6-3 with TRBJ1-1; D gene unclear. The CDR3 loop spans 17 amino acids. The V gene's germline CDR1 is MNHEY and CDR2 SVGEGT. Trimming cost V 4 bases and J 6 bases, with 24 bases left between them. The CDR3 spells CASSLTLLYGRPAEAFF. In DNA form, the CDR3 reads TGTGCCAGCAGTTTAACGCTGTTGTACGGACGCCCTGCTGAAGCTTTCTTT.

In its sample, this clonotype was seen many times. The chain combines TRBV9 with TRBJ2-1; D perhaps matches TRBD2 (5 bases). The CDR3 has 15 residues. The V gene's germline CDR1 is SGDLS and CDR2 YYNGEE. The V end was cut by 2 bases, the J end by 5 bases, with 14 bases between. The CDR3 DNA sequence: TGTGCCAGCAGCGTCGAAGGGCGGGTTAACAATGAGCAGTTCTTC. This translates into CASSVEGRVNNEQFF.

This clonotype was counted between two and nine times. The V gene is TRBV10-3, the J gene TRBJ2-3; 11 nucleotides match TRBD2. V shed 3 bases and J 6 bases; nucleotides not matched to a gene: 11. CDR1 is ENHRY, CDR2 SYGVKD, per germline. There are 17 residues in the CDR3. The CDR3 reads CAISEHETSGSEDTQYF. The CDR3 coding sequence is TGTGCCATCAGTGAACATGAAACTAGCGGGAGTGAGGATACGCAGTATTTT.

This chain uses TRBV4-3 with TRBJ2-6, with a weak D call TRBD1 (5 bases). Trimming cost V 3 bases and J 13 bases, with 22 bases left between them. CDR3 length equals 16 residues. Germline V gives CDR1 LGHNA, CDR2 YSLEER. CDR3 residues: CASSQTLLGRVEVLTF. The DNA of the CDR3 is TGCGCCAGCAGCCAGACACTGCTGGGCAGGGTCGAGGTCCTGACTTTC.

The V and J genes are TRBV5-1 and TRBJ2-3; D gene ambiguous. In germline, CDR1 is SGHRS, CDR2 YFSETQ. V was trimmed by 0 bases and J by 6 bases, leaving 14 bases between them. The CDR3 is made up of 15 amino acids. CDR3 in DNA: TGCGCCAGCAGCTTGGAAGCCCCCGTGAAGGATACGCAGTATTTT. It yields the protein CASSLEAPVKDTQYF.

The sample holds many counts of this clonotype. The rearrangement joins TRBV4-3 to TRBJ1-1; no firm D call. The CDR3 runs to 15 residues. Germline V CDR1 and CDR2: LGHNA, YSLEER. With 4 bases removed from V and 1 base from J, the gap between germline ends came to 13 bases. The CDR3 sequence: CASSPKSTENTEAFF. The CDR3 DNA follows: TGCGCCAGCAGCCCTAAGAGCACAGAGAACACTGAAGCTTTCTTT.

This clonotype was seen many times. The chain employs TRBV24-1 and TRBJ2-1; TRBD2 aligns across 8 bases. Germline V gene sequence: CDR1 KGHDR, CDR2 SFDVKD. The CDR3 sequence is 17 residues long. Trimming at V came to 4 bases and at J to 9 bases, leaving 16 bases not matched to a gene. The CDR3 sequence: CATSESRGSGVIGEQFF. The CDR3 nucleotides read TGTGCCACCAGTGAGTCTCGTGGTAGCGGGGTTATAGGTGAGCAGTTCTTC.

This clonotype was recorded at least ten times. The chain joins TRBV5-1 to TRBJ2-1; 11 bases map to TRBD2. This CDR3 contains 16 residues. CDR1 SGHRS and CDR2 YFSETQ come from the germline V gene. J lost 4 bases, V lost 4 bases, and 7 bases had no gene match. The CDR3 DNA reads TGCGCCAGCAGCGCCGGGACTAGCGGCCCTTACAATGAGCAGTTCTTC. Its translation: CASSAGTSGPYNEQFF.

At least ten counts were recorded for this clonotype. V and J are TRBV28 and TRBJ2-1; 9 bases map to TRBD2. Germline values: CDR1 MDHEN, CDR2 SYDVKM. The V and J ends lost 7 bases and 4 bases, in that order; junction bases with no gene match: 14. The length of the CDR3 is 17 residues. CDR3: CASKWTSESRVYNEQFF. The CDR3 nucleotides read TGTGCCAGCAAGTGGACTAGCGAATCCAGGGTATACAATGAGCAGTTCTTC. Using reference TRBV28 and TRBJ2-1 for the parts outside the CDR3, the full variable domain is DVKVTQSSRYLVKRTGEKVFLECVQDMDHENMFWYRQDPGLGLRLIYFSYDVKMKEKGDIPEGYSVSREKKERFSLILESASTNQTSMYLCASKWTSESRVYNEQFFGPGTRLTVL.

This clonotype was picked up many times. This chain links TRBV4-3 with TRBJ1-2, with TRBD1 as a possible D gene (5 bases). Looked up from germline, CDR1 is LGHNA and CDR2 is YSLEER. Trimming pared 1 base from V and 6 bases from J, leaving 18 bases between. This CDR3 spans 16 amino acids. The CDR3 is CASSQGTGTEANGYTF. In nucleotides, the CDR3 is TGCGCCAGCAGCCAAGGTACCGGGACTGAAGCCAATGGCTACACCTTC.

There are many counts of this clonotype. The rearrangement uses TRBV14 and TRBJ1-1, with D maybe TRBD1 (6 bases). V was trimmed by 1 base and J by 4 bases, leaving 22 bases between them. Germline CDR1 SGHDN, CDR2 FVKESK. The CDR3 is 18 residues long. This CDR3 is CASSQVDGGFSLGTEAFF. Written as DNA, the CDR3 is TGTGCCAGCAGCCAAGTGGACGGGGGCTTCTCCCTAGGCACTGAAGCTTTCTTT.

This clonotype was seen repeatedly, ten times or more. The V and J genes are TRBV12-3 or TRBV12-4 and TRBJ2-3; 14 positions match TRBD2. V lost 4 bases and J lost 3; bases outside the gene matches: 18. The CDR3 is 21 amino acids. This CDR3 is CASSSTSTSGRAWYGTDTQYF. In DNA form, the CDR3 reads TGTGCCAGCAGTTCTACCTCGACTAGCGGGAGGGCCTGGTATGGGACAGATACGCAGTATTTT.

The chain employs TRBV14 and TRBJ2-1, with TRBD2 identical over 11 bases. CDR3 length: 16 amino acids. V shed 4 bases and J 7 bases; nucleotides not matched to a gene: 9. Germline V CDR1 and CDR2: SGHDN, FVKESK. The CDR3 bases are TGTGCCAGCAGCCCGATAGCGGGGGGGCCGGAGAATGAGCAGTTCTTC. It codes for CASSPIAGGPENEQFF.

This clonotype was seen repeatedly, ten times or more. The V and J genes are TRBV7-8 and TRBJ1-6; D not certain. The CDR3 is 13 amino acids. V was trimmed by 1 base and J by 9 bases, leaving 7 bases between them. Germline-derived CDR1 and CDR2 are SGHVS and FQNEAQ. The CDR3 bases are TGTGCCAGCAGCTTAGAGTTCGGTTCACCCCTCCACTTT. Encoded protein: CASSLEFGSPLHF.

This clonotype was seen many times. This chain links TRBV5-1 with TRBJ2-1, with D tentatively TRBD2 (5 bases). The length of the CDR3 is 16 residues. The ends were cut back, 3 bases at V and 2 bases at J, with 15 bases in the middle. Germline V CDR1 and CDR2: SGHRS, YFSETQ. The CDR3 DNA reads TGCGCCAGCAGCTCTCTTTTGGGGAGTCCCTACAATGAGCAGTTCTTC. As protein: CASSSLLGSPYNEQFF. The whole variable domain, remainder taken from reference TRBV5-1 and TRBJ2-1, is KAGVTQTPRYLIKTRGQQVTLSCSPISGHRSVSWYQQTPGQGLQFLFEYFSETQRNKGNFPGRFSGRQFSNSRSEMNVSTLELGDSALYLCASSSLLGSPYNEQFFGPGTRLTVL.

This clonotype was counted only a few times. CDR3 residues: CASSPITSPLGGANVLTF. The CDR3 coding sequence is TGCGCCAGCAGCCCCATTACCAGCCCTTTGGGGGGGGCCAACGTCCTGACTTTC. This chain uses TRBV5-1 with TRBJ2-6; D gene uncertain. The CDR3 length is 18 residues. V lost 4 bases, J lost 4 bases, and 21 bases lay in between. Looked up from germline, CDR1 is SGHRS and CDR2 is YFSETQ.

This clonotype showed up many times. V gene TRBV28 combines with J gene TRBJ1-2; unclear D gene. CDR1 MDHEN and CDR2 SYDVKM come from the germline V gene. CDR3 length: 11 amino acids. V lost 7 bases and J lost 5, with 8 bases in between. The DNA for the CDR3 is TGTGCCAGCATCTCCGAGTATGGCTACACCTTC. It codes for CASISEYGYTF.

This clonotype has a count of ten or more. The chain carries TRBV20-1 and TRBJ2-5, with TRBD2 matching over 7 bases. The germline gives CDR1 DFQATT, CDR2 SNEGSKA (reference sequence). V gave up 0 bases and J gave up 2 bases; unmatched junction bases: 9. The CDR3 loop spans 16 amino acids. DNA of the CDR3: TGCAGTGCTAGAGATGTGGTAGCGGGCCTTCAAGAGACCCAGTACTTC. Translation gives CSARDVVAGLQETQYF.

At least ten counts were recorded for this clonotype. The V gene is TRBV5-1, the J gene TRBJ2-2; D gene unclear. Trimming removed 3 bases from V and 4 bases from J, with 13 bases in between. Per germline, CDR1 SGHRS and CDR2 YFSETQ. This CDR3 contains 15 residues. CDR3 region: CASSSVQTSTGELFF. In DNA, the CDR3 is TGCGCCAGCAGCTCCGTTCAGACTTCCACCGGGGAGCTGTTTTTT.

At least ten counts were recorded for this clonotype. The CDR3 coding sequence is TGTGCCAGCAGCTCACGGACAGGGGGCAATCAGCCCCAGCATTTT. It is translated as CASSSRTGGNQPQHF. The rearrangement uses TRBV7-2 and TRBJ1-5; 9 bases are shared with TRBD1. CDR3 length: 15 residues. After removal of 4 bases from V and 2 bases from J, the junction contained 3 bases not matched to a gene. Germline V lookup: CDR1 SGHTA, CDR2 FQGNSA.

This clonotype has just a few counts. The chain joins TRBV7-9 to TRBJ2-1; the D gene could be TRBD1 or TRBD2 (5 bases each). The germline CDR1 and CDR2 sequences are SEHNR and FQNEAQ (reference sequence). This CDR3 region has 15 residues. V gave up 4 bases and J gave up 4 bases, with 14 bases separating them. CDR3 DNA: TGTGCCAGCAGCTCTCAGGATTGGGGGTACAATGAGCAGTTCTTC. This translates into CASSSQDWGYNEQFF.

This clonotype was seen many times. The chain has TRBV7-9 and TRBJ2-7, with 7 positions matching TRBD1. Germline values: CDR1 SEHNR, CDR2 FQNEAQ (reference sequence). This CDR3 is built from 16 residues. Germline trimming cut 4 bases from V and 1 base from J; bases unmatched to any gene: 10. Written as DNA, the CDR3 is TGTGCCAGCAGCTCGTTCCGACAGGGTGGGTCCTACGAGCAGTACTTC. As protein: CASSSFRQGGSYEQYF.

This clonotype was recorded at least ten times. The CDR3: CSVGGGWEYNEQFF. The CDR3 nucleotides read TGCAGCGTTGGAGGGGGTTGGGAATACAATGAGCAGTTCTTC. This chain links TRBV29-1 with TRBJ2-1; TRBD1 might be the D (6 bases). Germline V gene lookup returns CDR1 SQVTM and CDR2 ANQGSEA. There are 14 residues in the CDR3. V lost 4 bases and J lost 4, with 14 bases in between.

This clonotype was observed at least ten times. V is TRBV6-2 or TRBV6-3 and J is TRBJ2-7; 8 nucleotides align to TRBD1. The length of the CDR3 is 15 residues. CDR1 is MNHEY, CDR2 SVGEGT, per germline. Losses at the gene ends were 6 bases for V and 3 bases for J; bases not matched to a gene: 10. Written as DNA, the CDR3 is TGTGCCAGCAGCACTCCCGGGACAGGAGTCTACGAGCAGTACTTC. Amino acid sequence: CASSTPGTGVYEQYF.